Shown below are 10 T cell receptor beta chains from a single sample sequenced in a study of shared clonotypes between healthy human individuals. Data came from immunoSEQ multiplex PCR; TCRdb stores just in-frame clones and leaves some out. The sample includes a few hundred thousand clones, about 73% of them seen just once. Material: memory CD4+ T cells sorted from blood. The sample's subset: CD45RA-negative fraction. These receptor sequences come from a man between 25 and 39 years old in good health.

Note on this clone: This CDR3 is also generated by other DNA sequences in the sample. CDR3 DNA sequence: TGTGCCAGCAGCCTTCAAGTCCCCGGCGAGCAGTACTTC. Translation: CASSLQVPGEQYF. The chain employs TRBV5-4 and TRBJ2-7; D remains unclear. V was pared by 4 bases and J by 6 bases, with 14 bases between. The germline CDR1 and CDR2 sequences are SGHNT and YYREEE (reference sequence). The CDR3 is 13 residues long.

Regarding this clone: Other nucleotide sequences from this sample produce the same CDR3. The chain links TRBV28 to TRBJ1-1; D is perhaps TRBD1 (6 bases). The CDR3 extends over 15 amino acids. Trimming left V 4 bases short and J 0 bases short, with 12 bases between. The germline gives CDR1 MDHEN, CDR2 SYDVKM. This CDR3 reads CASSSPGVMNTEAFF. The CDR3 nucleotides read TGTGCCAGCAGTTCCCCAGGGGTGATGAACACTGAAGCTTTCTTT. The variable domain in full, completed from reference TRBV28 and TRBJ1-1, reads DVKVTQSSRYLVKRTGEKVFLECVQDMDHENMFWYRQDPGLGLRLIYFSYDVKMKEKGDIPEGYSVSREKKERFSLILESASTNQTSMYLCASSSPGVMNTEAFFGQGTRLTVV.

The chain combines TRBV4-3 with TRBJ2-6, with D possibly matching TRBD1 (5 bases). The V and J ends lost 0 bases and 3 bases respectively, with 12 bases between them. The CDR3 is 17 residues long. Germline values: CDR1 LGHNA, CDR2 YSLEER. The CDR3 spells CASSQDPWTLGANVLTF. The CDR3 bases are TGCGCCAGCAGCCAAGATCCCTGGACACTTGGGGCCAACGTCCTGACTTTC.

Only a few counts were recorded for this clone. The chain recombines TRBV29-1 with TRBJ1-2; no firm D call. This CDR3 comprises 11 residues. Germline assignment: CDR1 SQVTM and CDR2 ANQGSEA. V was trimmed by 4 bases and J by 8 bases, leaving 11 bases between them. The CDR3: CSVADGRGYTF. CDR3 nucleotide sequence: TGCAGCGTTGCGGATGGCAGAGGCTACACCTTC.

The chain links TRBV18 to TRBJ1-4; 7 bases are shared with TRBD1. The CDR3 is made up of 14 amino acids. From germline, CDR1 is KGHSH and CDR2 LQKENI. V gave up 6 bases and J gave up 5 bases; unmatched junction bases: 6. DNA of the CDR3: TGTGCCAGCTCCCCTGCCAGGGGGAATGAAAAACTGTTTTTT. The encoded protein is CASSPARGNEKLFF.

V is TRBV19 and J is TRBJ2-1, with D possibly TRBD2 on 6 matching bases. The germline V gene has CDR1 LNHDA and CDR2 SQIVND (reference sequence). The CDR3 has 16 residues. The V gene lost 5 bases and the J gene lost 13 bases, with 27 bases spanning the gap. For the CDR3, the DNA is TGTGCCAGTAGTGTAAGGACTACTCCCATGGGGGGTCGACAGTTCTTC. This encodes CASSVRTTPMGGRQFF.

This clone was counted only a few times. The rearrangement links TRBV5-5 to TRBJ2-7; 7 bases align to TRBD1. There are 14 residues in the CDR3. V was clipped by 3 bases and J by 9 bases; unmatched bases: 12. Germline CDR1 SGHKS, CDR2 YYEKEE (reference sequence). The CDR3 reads CASSSQGSSVVQYF. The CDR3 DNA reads TGTGCCAGCAGCTCACAGGGGTCGTCGGTCGTGCAGTACTTC.

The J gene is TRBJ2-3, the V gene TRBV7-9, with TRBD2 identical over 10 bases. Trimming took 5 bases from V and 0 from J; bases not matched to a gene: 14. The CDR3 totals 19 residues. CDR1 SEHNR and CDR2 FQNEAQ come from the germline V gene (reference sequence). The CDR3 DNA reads TGTGCCAGCAGCCCCGACACTTGGACTAGCGGAGGTAGCACAGATACGCAGTATTTT. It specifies CASSPDTWTSGGSTDTQYF. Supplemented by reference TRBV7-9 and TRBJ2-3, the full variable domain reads DTGVSQNPRHKITKRGQNVTFRCDPISEHNRLYWYRQTLGQGPEFLTYFQNEAQLEKSRLLSDRFSAERPKGSFSTLEIQRTEQGDSAMYLCASSPDTWTSGGSTDTQYFGPGTRLTVL.

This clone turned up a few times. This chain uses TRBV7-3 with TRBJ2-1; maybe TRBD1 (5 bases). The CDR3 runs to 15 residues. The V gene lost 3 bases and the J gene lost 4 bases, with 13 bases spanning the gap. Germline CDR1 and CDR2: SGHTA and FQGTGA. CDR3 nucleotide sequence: TGTGCCAGCAGCTTTGGGGCTGTCACATACAATGAGCAGTTCTTC. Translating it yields CASSFGAVTYNEQFF.

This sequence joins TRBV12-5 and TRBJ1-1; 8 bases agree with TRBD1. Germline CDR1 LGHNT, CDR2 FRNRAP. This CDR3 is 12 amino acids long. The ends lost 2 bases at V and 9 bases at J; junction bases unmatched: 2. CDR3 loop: CASGLRTGKAFF. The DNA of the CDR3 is TGTGCTAGTGGTTTGAGGACAGGGAAAGCTTTCTTT. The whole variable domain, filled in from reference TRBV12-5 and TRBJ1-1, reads DARVTQTPRHKVTEMGQEVTMRCQPILGHNTVFWYRQTMMQGLELLAYFRNRAPLDDSGMPKDRFSAEMPDATLATLKIQPSEPRDSAVYFCASGLRTGKAFFGQGTRLTVV.